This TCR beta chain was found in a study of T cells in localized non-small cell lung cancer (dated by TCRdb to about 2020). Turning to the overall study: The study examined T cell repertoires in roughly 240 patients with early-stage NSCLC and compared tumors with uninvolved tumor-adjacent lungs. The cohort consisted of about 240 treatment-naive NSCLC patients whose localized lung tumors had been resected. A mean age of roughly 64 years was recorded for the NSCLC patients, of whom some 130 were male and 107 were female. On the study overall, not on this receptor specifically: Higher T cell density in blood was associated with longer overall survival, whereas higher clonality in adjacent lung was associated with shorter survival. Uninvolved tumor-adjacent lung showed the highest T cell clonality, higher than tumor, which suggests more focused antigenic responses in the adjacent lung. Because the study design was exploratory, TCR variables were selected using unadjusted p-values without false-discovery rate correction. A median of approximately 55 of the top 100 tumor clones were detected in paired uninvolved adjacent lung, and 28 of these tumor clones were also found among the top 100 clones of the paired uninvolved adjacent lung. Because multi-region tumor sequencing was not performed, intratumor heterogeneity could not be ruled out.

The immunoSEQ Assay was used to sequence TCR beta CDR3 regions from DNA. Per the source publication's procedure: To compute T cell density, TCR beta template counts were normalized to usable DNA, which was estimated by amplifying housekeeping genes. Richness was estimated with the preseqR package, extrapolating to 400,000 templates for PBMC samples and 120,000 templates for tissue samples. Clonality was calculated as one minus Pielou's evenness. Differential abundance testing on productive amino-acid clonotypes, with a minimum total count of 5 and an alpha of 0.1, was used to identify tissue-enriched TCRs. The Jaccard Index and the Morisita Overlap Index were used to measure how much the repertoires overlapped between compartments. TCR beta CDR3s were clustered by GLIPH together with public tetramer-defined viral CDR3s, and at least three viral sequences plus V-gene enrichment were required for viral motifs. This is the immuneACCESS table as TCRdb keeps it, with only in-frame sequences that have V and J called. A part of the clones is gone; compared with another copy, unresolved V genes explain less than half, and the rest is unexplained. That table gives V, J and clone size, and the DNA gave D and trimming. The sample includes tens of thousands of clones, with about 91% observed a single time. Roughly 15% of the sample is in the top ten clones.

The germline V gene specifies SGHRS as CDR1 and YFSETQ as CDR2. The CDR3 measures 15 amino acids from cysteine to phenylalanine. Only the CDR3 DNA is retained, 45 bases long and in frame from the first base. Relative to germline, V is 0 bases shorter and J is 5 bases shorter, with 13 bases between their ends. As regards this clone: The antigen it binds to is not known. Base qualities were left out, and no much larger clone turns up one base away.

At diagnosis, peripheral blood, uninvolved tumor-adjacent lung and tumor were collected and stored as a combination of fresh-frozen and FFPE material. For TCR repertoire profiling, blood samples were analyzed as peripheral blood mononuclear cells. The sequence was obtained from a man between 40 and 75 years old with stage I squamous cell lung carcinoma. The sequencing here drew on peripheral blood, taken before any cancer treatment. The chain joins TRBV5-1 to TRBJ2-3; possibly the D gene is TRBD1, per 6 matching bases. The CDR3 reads CASSLVVGAGDTQYF. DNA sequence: TGCGCCAGCAGCTTGGTCGTGGGGGCCGGAGATACGCAGTATTTT.